This entry lists 21 T cell receptor beta chains sequenced from one sample in a study of blood T cells in healthy people across ages. A sample-barcoded 5' primer and a J-beta primer mix were used in a second PCR of about 6 to 11 cycles. A single record per CDR3 protein comes from TCRdb applying MiXCR to the 5' RACE reads. The sample has about a million distinct CDR3 sequences, roughly two fifths seen once. The sample was blood. The receptor set was obtained from a man between 18 and 35 years old in good health.

Concerning this clonotype itself: Germline is not matched at one junction end, which may reflect a read error. The rearrangement uses TRBV6-5 and TRBJ2-1; 9 bases are shared with TRBD2. CDR1 is MNHEY, CDR2 SVGAGI, per germline. The CDR3 is 16 residues long. The CDR3 spells CACSYPKRGVRNEQFF. DNA for the CDR3: TGTGCCTGCAGTTACCCTAAGCGGGGGGTCAGAAATGAGCAGTTCTTC.

This clonotype showed up just once. This chain uses TRBV30 with TRBJ1-3; 9 bases fit TRBD1. In germline, CDR1 is GTSNPN, CDR2 SVGIG (reference sequence). The length of the CDR3 is 14 residues. V shed 4 bases, J shed 8 bases, and the junction held 9 bases outside the gene matches. CDR3 nucleotide sequence: TGTGCCTGGACCCGGGACAGGGTGTCTGACACCATATATTTT. Amino acids: CAWTRDRVSDTIYF.

This clonotype showed up just a few times. The genes are TRBV9 and TRBJ1-3; D remains unclear. V was cut by 0 bases and J by 6 bases, with 19 bases left in between. The CDR3 has 17 residues. Per the germline V gene, CDR1 is SGDLS and CDR2 is YYNGEE. The CDR3 bases are TGTGCCAGCAGCGTAGAACCCACATCTTGGGGATTAAACACCATATATTTT. Protein product: CASSVEPTSWGLNTIYF.

The gene calls are TRBV5-1 and TRBJ2-1, with D possibly TRBD2 on 5 matching bases. The closer fit of TRBJ2-7 to the DNA end suggests the J call may be wrong. The CDR3 spans 13 residues. The germline V gene encodes CDR1 SGHRS and CDR2 YFSETQ. CDR3 amino acids: CASTYGMGNEQYF. The DNA of the CDR3 is TGCGCCAGCACCTACGGGATGGGCAATGAGCAGTACTTC.

The rearrangement joins TRBV12-3 or TRBV12-4 to TRBJ2-5, with TRBD2 as a possible D gene (6 bases). The J call is doubtful: the DNA matches TRBJ2-7 better. The CDR3 totals 15 residues. The DNA for the CDR3 is TGTGCCAGCAGGTTACTAAGGGGAGGAGGGTACGAGCAGTACTTC. Its protein is CASRLLRGGGYEQYF.

The rearrangement links TRBV12-3 or TRBV12-4 to TRBJ1-1; 8 bases agree with TRBD1. After removal of 5 bases from V and 8 bases from J, the junction contained 7 bases not matched to a gene. The CDR3 contains 13 residues. The CDR3 sequence: CASSRIRTGEAFF. CDR3 DNA: TGTGCCAGCAGTAGGATCCGGACAGGGGAAGCTTTCTTT.

In this sample, this clonotype turned up a few times. CDR3 sequence (DNA): TGTGCCAGCAGTTTAAGTTTGGAGGGGGGCGGCTACACCTTC. This encodes CASSLSLEGGGYTF. The V gene is TRBV12-3 or TRBV12-4, the J gene TRBJ1-2; tentative D call: TRBD1 (6 bases). V lost 2 bases and J 8 bases, leaving 15 bases between the germline ends. This CDR3 is 14 amino acids long.

The chain joins TRBV4-3 to TRBJ2-1; D is uncertain. This CDR3 comprises 15 residues. V gave up 3 bases and J gave up 9 bases, with 18 bases separating them. Germline assignment: CDR1 LGHNA and CDR2 YSLEER. In DNA, the CDR3 is TGCGCCAGCAGCCATTCGAGAAGCGTTATGGGTGAGCAGTTCTTC. This sequence encodes CASSHSRSVMGEQFF.

The J gene is TRBJ2-2, the V gene TRBV4-3; 7 bases are a match to TRBD1. Germline assignment: CDR1 LGHNA and CDR2 YSLEER. With 3 bases clipped from V and 8 bases from J, the junction kept 9 bases outside the gene matches. This CDR3 is 15 amino acids long. The CDR3 bases are TGCGCCAGCAGCCAGCTGACAGGGCCCCCGGGGGAGCTGTTTTTT. Amino acids: CASSQLTGPPGELFF.

The gene calls are TRBV28 and TRBJ2-7; D unresolved. CDR1 is MDHEN and CDR2 is SYDVKM in the germline V gene. CDR3 length: 14 amino acids. V was trimmed by 7 bases and J by 4 bases, leaving 17 bases between them. The CDR3 here is CASNGATTFYEQYF. DNA of the CDR3: TGTGCCAGCAACGGAGCCACAACTTTTTACGAGCAGTACTTC.

This clonotype was counted only a few times. The V call is TRBV5-1, the J call TRBJ1-2; 8 bases map to TRBD1. V lost 2 bases, J lost 4 bases, and 7 bases stayed unmatched. CDR3 length: 15 residues. The germline V gene has CDR1 SGHRS and CDR2 YFSETQ. The CDR3 DNA follows: TGCGCCAGCAGCTTACAGACAGGGGACGGCTATGGCTACACCTTC. It codes for CASSLQTGDGYGYTF.

The chain uses TRBV18 and TRBJ1-1, with D possibly being TRBD1 (6 bases). CDR3 length: 13 residues. Germline loops: CDR1 KGHSH, CDR2 LQKENI. V was clipped by 5 bases and J by 5 bases, with 12 bases between them. The CDR3 is CASSTTGRTEAFF. CDR3 nucleotide sequence: TGTGCCAGCTCAACTACAGGGAGAACTGAAGCTTTCTTT.

The CDR3 DNA follows: TGTGCCAGCAGTGGGACAGCGTCGGTCACGAACACTGAAGCTTTCTTT. It specifies CASSGTASVTNTEAFF. The chain has TRBV2 and TRBJ1-1; TRBD1 might be the D (6 bases). Between the trimmed V and J ends, which lost 4 bases and 1 base, there was a span of 16 bases. The CDR3 runs 16 residues. Looked up from germline, CDR1 is SNHLY and CDR2 is FYNNEI.

The chain links TRBV12-3 or TRBV12-4 to TRBJ1-1, with 9 nucleotides matching TRBD1. The length of the CDR3 is 15 residues. V shed 3 bases, J shed 6 bases, and the junction held 8 bases outside the gene matches. DNA for the CDR3: TGTGCCAGCAGTTTCGGGGGCAGGGACAGGGCTGAAGCTTTCTTT. It specifies CASSFGGRDRAEAFF.

The CDR3 DNA reads TGTGCCAGTACCGCCCTGGGACAGGGTAGCAATCAGCCCCAGCATTTT. This codes for CASTALGQGSNQPQHF. The genes are TRBV19 and TRBJ1-5, with TRBD1 matching over 9 bases. The CDR3 length is 16 residues. The J segment lost 0 bases and the V segment lost 7 bases, leaving 7 bases of the junction unmatched. Germline-derived CDR1 and CDR2 are LNHDA and SQIVND (reference sequence).

In DNA, the CDR3 is TGTGCCAGCAGTAGGCAAGGGACTCGCCCGGGGAATGAGCAGTACTTC. Translated, it gives CASSRQGTRPGNEQYF. The chain combines TRBV7-2 with TRBJ2-7, with a possible D match to TRBD2 (6 bases). The CDR3 is made up of 16 amino acids. V gave up 6 bases and J gave up 7 bases, with 25 bases separating them. CDR1 and CDR2 from the germline V gene are SGHTA and FQGNSA.

Written as DNA, the CDR3 is TGCAGTGCTAATACTATGGACGGCTACAATGAGCAGTTCTTC. Translation gives CSANTMDGYNEQFF. This rearrangement joins TRBV20-1 to TRBJ2-1; no reliable D call. The V gene lost 4 bases and the J gene lost 3 bases, with 13 bases spanning the gap. The CDR3 sequence is 14 residues long. Germline V gene lookup returns CDR1 DFQATT and CDR2 SNEGSKA (reference sequence).

A few counts support this clonotype. The rearrangement uses TRBV9 and TRBJ1-2, with D maybe TRBD1 (5 bases). The CDR3 loop spans 17 amino acids. Trimming removed 1 base at V and 7 bases at J, with 23 bases between. The germline gives CDR1 SGDLS, CDR2 YYNGEE. As DNA, the CDR3 is TGTGCCAGCAGCGTAACGGAAAAAGGACACCACACGGCTGGCTACACCTTC. It encodes CASSVTEKGHHTAGYTF.

This clonotype was seen at least ten times. This sequence joins TRBV7-2 and TRBJ1-5, with 8 bases that match TRBD1. Per the germline V gene, CDR1 is SGHTA and CDR2 is FQGNSA. Trimming removed 6 bases from V and 5 bases from J; junction bases left unmatched: 6. The CDR3 is made up of 14 amino acids. The CDR3 spells CASSFRGRDQPQHF. In nucleotides, the CDR3 is TGTGCCAGCAGTTTCAGGGGGCGTGATCAGCCCCAGCATTTT.

This clonotype appeared many times. Its ends do not fully match the called genes, so a read error is possible. The chain has TRBV20-1 and TRBJ1-6; the match to TRBD1 covers 11 bases. Per the germline V gene, CDR1 is DFQATT and CDR2 is SNEGSKA (reference sequence). The CDR3 has 16 residues. In DNA form, the CDR3 reads TGCAGTGCTCGAGAGTGGGACAGGGGGTTCAGTTCACCCCTCCACTTT. Its translation: CSAREWDRGFSSPLHF.

This clonotype was recorded a few times. Written as DNA, the CDR3 is TGTGCCAGCATTGAGACAGGGGCTAACTATGGCTACACCTTC. Translating gives CASIETGANYGYTF. The rearrangement joins TRBV6-2 or TRBV6-3 to TRBJ1-2; 8 bases are shared with TRBD1. Trimming cost V 7 bases and J 0 bases; bases outside gene matches: 4. The CDR3 runs to 14 residues. CDR1 and CDR2 from the germline V gene are MNHEY and SVGEGT.